This T cell receptor (beta chain) comes out of a study of T cell responses to AZD1222 COVID-19 vaccine. The study, taken as a whole, reports: Most donors were white British and more were female, and clonal diversity was possibly underestimated. CD4 TCRs linked to vaccination spanned spike, dominating at 160-218 and 743-854. Seropositive status at baseline applied to only six AZD1222 recipients. Sampling that yielded the repertoires occurred only after the peak T cell response.

On this clone itself: Its antigen is unidentified.

The CDR3 contains 14 residues. The V and J ends lost 5 bases and 2 bases respectively, with 10 bases between them. Germline loops: CDR1 MDHEN, CDR2 SYDVKM. Using immunoSEQ multiplex PCR, the repertoire was profiled, and TCRdb retains in-frame clones only, with some absent. Of roughly 140,000 clones in the sample, around 88% were seen once. The sequencing here drew on peripheral blood, taken on day 0 of AZD1222 vaccination. This clonotype originated in an adult in good health. The chain recombines TRBV28 with TRBJ1-3; D may be TRBD1 (6 bases). In DNA form, the CDR3 reads TGTGCCAGCAGTGAACAGGGACCTGGAAACACCATATATTTT. Translated, it gives CASSEQGPGNTIYF.